A single sample gave rise to the 14 T cell receptor beta chains below, sequenced in a study of Ad26.COV2.S vaccination and SARS-CoV-2 variants. The protocol was immunoSEQ multiplex PCR, while the TCRdb copy is restricted to in-frame clones and leaves out a portion. The table includes about 400,000 clones, roughly 90% detected once. As to treatment: roughly 18 received Ad26.COV2.S at low or high dose, single or two shots; about five received placebo; per-sample allocation not given. Collection of the samples took place on day 63 after the first injection of vaccine or placebo. The sample consisted of peripheral blood, taken in a trial of Ad26.COV2.S vaccine versus placebo. These TCRs come from a person aged 18-60 years who received the Ad26.COV2.S COVID-19 vaccine or a placebo.

This clone was counted between two and nine times. V is TRBV10-3 and J is TRBJ1-6; tentatively, D is TRBD1 (6 bases). The CDR3 totals 14 residues. V dropped 5 bases and J dropped 7 bases, with 12 bases sitting between them. CDR1 is ENHRY, CDR2 SYGVKD, per germline. The CDR3 loop reads CAISTQGTNSPLHF. The CDR3, as DNA: TGTGCCATCAGTACCCAGGGGACCAATTCACCCCTCCACTTT.

In this sample, this clone turned up a few times. V gene TRBV7-3 combines with J gene TRBJ1-1; D possibly corresponds to TRBD1 (5 bases). CDR1 and CDR2 (germline): SGHTA, FQGTGA. Trimming stripped 0 bases from V and 4 bases from J, with 9 bases between. CDR3 size: 14 residues. The CDR3 sequence: CASSLTPGLTEAFF. DNA for the CDR3: TGTGCCAGCAGCTTAACCCCGGGACTCACTGAAGCTTTCTTT.

The rearrangement joins TRBV12-3 or TRBV12-4 to TRBJ2-1; unclear D gene. The CDR3 spans 12 residues. V lost 8 bases and J 8 bases, leaving 13 bases between the germline ends. CDR3 sequence reads: CASVPFGDEQFF. Here the CDR3 DNA reads TGTGCCAGCGTGCCTTTTGGAGATGAGCAGTTCTTC.

The rearrangement links TRBV23-1 to TRBJ2-5; possibly TRBD2 for D (5 bases). TRBV23-1 is an ORF for which the function is uncertain. There are 17 residues in the CDR3. Trimming left V 0 bases short and J 4 bases short, with 18 bases between. The CDR3 region is CASSQSSLRGHRETQYF. In DNA form, the CDR3 reads TGCGCCAGCAGTCAATCCTCCCTAAGAGGGCACAGAGAGACCCAGTACTTC.

This clone was detected only a few times. The V call is TRBV19, the J call TRBJ1-4; D remains ambiguous. This CDR3 is built from 15 residues. Germline CDR1 LNHDA, CDR2 SQIVND (reference sequence). V was shortened by 5 bases and J by 0 bases, with 10 bases between the two germline ends. Written as DNA, the CDR3 is TGTGCCAGTAGTCCCCAGATGACAACTAATGAAAAACTGTTTTTT. Translation: CASSPQMTTNEKLFF.

The chain has TRBV7-9 and TRBJ1-3; D call uncertain. The V gene lost 3 bases and the J gene lost 4 bases, with 10 bases spanning the gap. CDR3 length equals 14 residues. Germline V gene lookup returns CDR1 SEHNR and CDR2 FQNEAQ (reference sequence). The CDR3 DNA sequence: TGTGCCAGCAGCTTTACGGGTAACGGAAACACCATATATTTT. It is translated as CASSFTGNGNTIYF.

This clone was seen only a few times. This sequence joins TRBV7-8 and TRBJ1-2, with D possibly TRBD1 on 6 matching bases. The CDR3 consists of 16 residues. Between the trimmed V and J ends, which lost 5 bases and 3 bases, there was a span of 19 bases. Per the germline V gene, CDR1 is SGHVS and CDR2 is FQNEAQ. For the CDR3, the DNA is TGTGCCAGCAGCCTGGACAGTGACCATGACTACTATGGCTACACCTTC. It translates to CASSLDSDHDYYGYTF.

The V and J genes are TRBV13 and TRBJ2-5; 11 bases match TRBD2. The CDR3 totals 15 residues. V was clipped by 4 bases and J by 5 bases; unmatched bases: 6. The germline CDR1 and CDR2 sequences are PRHDT and FYEKMQ (reference sequence). CDR3 residues: CASSSTSGGLETQYF. The CDR3 bases are TGTGCCAGCAGCTCCACTAGCGGGGGTCTCGAGACCCAGTACTTC.

This chain uses TRBV13 with TRBJ2-3, with D hard to call. Germline V gives CDR1 PRHDT, CDR2 FYEKMQ (reference sequence). The CDR3 is 12 residues long. V was pared by 2 bases and J by 4 bases, with 4 bases between. CDR3 in DNA: TGTGCCAGCAGCTTAATACCAGATACGCAGTATTTT. Translated, it gives CASSLIPDTQYF.

The gene calls are TRBV4-2 and TRBJ2-7, with TRBD2 as a possible D gene (5 bases). Trimming pared 0 bases from V and 2 bases from J, leaving 14 bases between. The CDR3 contains 16 residues. Germline CDR1 reads LGHNA; CDR2 reads YNFKEQ. CDR3 in amino acids: CASSQEPRAGTYEQYF. The CDR3 coding sequence is TGTGCCAGCAGCCAAGAACCTCGCGCGGGTACCTACGAGCAGTACTTC.

This clone was counted only a few times. V and J are TRBV19 and TRBJ1-5; D may be TRBD1 (5 bases). This CDR3 is built from 13 residues. Germline-derived CDR1 and CDR2 are LNHDA and SQIVND (reference sequence). V dropped 3 bases and J dropped 5 bases, with 8 bases sitting between them. The CDR3 DNA follows: TGTGCCAGTAGTATGGGGGGTGATCAGCCCCAGCATTTT. Amino acid sequence: CASSMGGDQPQHF. Full variable domain (remainder filled in from reference TRBV19 and TRBJ1-5): DGGITQSPKYLFRKEGQNVTLSCEQNLNHDAMYWYRQDPGQGLRLIYYSQIVNDFQKGDIAEGYSVSREKKESFPLTVTSAQKNPTAFYLCASSMGGDQPQHFGDGTRLSIL.

The V call is TRBV7-2, the J call TRBJ2-1; D may be TRBD1 or TRBD2 (5 bases each). Between the trimmed V and J ends, which lost 2 bases and 8 bases, there was a span of 13 bases. The CDR3 runs to 14 residues. The germline CDR1 and CDR2 sequences are SGHTA and FQGNSA. CDR3: CASSLSYRGDEQFF. The DNA for the CDR3 is TGTGCCAGCAGCTTAAGCTATCGGGGCGATGAGCAGTTCTTC.

V usage is TRBV7-3 and J usage is TRBJ2-3; 8 positions agree with TRBD2. V lost 2 bases and J lost 4; bases outside the gene matches: 5. Germline V CDR1 and CDR2: SGHTA, FQGTGA. The CDR3 consists of 15 residues. CDR3 DNA sequence: TGTGCCAGCAGCTTATCGGGGGGGCGTCCAGATACGCAGTATTTT. It codes for CASSLSGGRPDTQYF. The complete variable domain, with remaining parts taken from reference TRBV7-3 and TRBJ2-3, reads GAGVSQTPSNKVTEKGKYVELRCDPISGHTALYWYRQSLGQGPEFLIYFQGTGAADDSGLPNDRFFAVRPEGSVSTLKIQRTERGDSAVYLCASSLSGGRPDTQYFGPGTRLTVL.

This sequence joins TRBV3-1 (or the pseudogene TRBV3-2) and TRBJ2-7; possible D gene TRBD2, 6 bases. Looked up from germline, CDR1 is LGHDT and CDR2 is YNNKEL (reference sequence). Trimming cost V 1 base and J 0 bases, with 7 bases left between them. The CDR3 runs to 14 residues. Here the CDR3 reads CASSQAGDSYEQYF. In nucleotides, the CDR3 is TGTGCCAGCAGCCAAGCGGGGGACTCCTACGAGCAGTACTTC.